These 25 T cell receptor beta chains were all obtained from the same sample, sequenced in a study of T cell clonotyping in hematopoietic cell transplantation. TCRdb keeps only in-frame clones here, not all; method: immunoSEQ multiplex PCR. The sample contains thousands of clones, around 90% of which appear only once. Material: PBMCs, obtained 180 days after allogeneic stem cell transplant. The receptor set was obtained from a female patient aged 50-59 years who had an allogeneic stem cell transplant from an unrelated donor, so the T cells may come from the graft donor. Some clones in this sample may be carry-over from other donors' samples.

The chain couples TRBV19 to TRBJ2-1; 7 nucleotides align to TRBD1. Germline V gene data show CDR1 as LNHDA and CDR2 as SQIVND (reference sequence). This CDR3 has 12 residues. V shed 6 bases, J shed 10 bases, and the junction held 6 bases outside the gene matches. CDR3 nucleotide sequence: TGTGCCAGTAGGGTGGGGGACAGCGAGCAGTTCTTC. Protein sequence: CASRVGDSEQFF.

The chain links TRBV18 to TRBJ1-1; 8 bases fit TRBD1. In germline, CDR1 is KGHSH, CDR2 LQKENI. The J segment lost 5 bases and the V segment lost 1 base, leaving 15 bases of the junction unmatched. This CDR3 is 18 amino acids long. The CDR3 coding sequence is TGTGCCAGCTCACCACTACTGACAGGGGTATTAGTTGGAACTGAAGCTTTCTTT. Translating it yields CASSPLLTGVLVGTEAFF.

V is TRBV25-1 and J is TRBJ1-1; D not certain. V lost 3 bases to trimming and J lost 4 bases, with 15 bases between them. The CDR3 loop spans 15 amino acids. Germline V CDR1 and CDR2: MGHDK, SYGVNS. The CDR3 sequence is CASSEGTSWGTEAFF. The CDR3 DNA follows: TGTGCCAGCAGTGAGGGCACTTCATGGGGCACTGAAGCTTTCTTT.

The chain is built from TRBV29-1 and TRBJ2-4; 7 bases match TRBD1. Germline CDR1 SQVTM, CDR2 ANQGSEA. J gave up 1 base and V 3 bases, and 3 bases lay outside the gene matches. The CDR3 loop spans 14 amino acids. CDR3 sequence (DNA): TGCAGCGTTGACCCGGGACAGGCCAAAAACATTCAGTACTTC. It is translated as CSVDPGQAKNIQYF.

This chain links TRBV14 with TRBJ1-1; D might be TRBD1 (5 bases). This CDR3 region has 16 residues. The V and J ends lost 1 base and 4 bases respectively, with 16 bases between them. Germline V CDR1 and CDR2: SGHDN, FVKESK. The DNA of the CDR3 is TGTGCCAGCAGCCAAGTGTTCAACGGGGGGATCACTGAAGCTTTCTTT. This encodes CASSQVFNGGITEAFF.

The chain recombines TRBV28 with TRBJ1-1, with D perhaps matching TRBD1 (6 bases). The CDR3 runs 15 residues. Trimming took off 2 bases at V and 2 bases at J, with 12 bases between the two ends. Germline CDR1 and CDR2: MDHEN and SYDVKM. DNA for the CDR3: TGTGCCAGCAGTTTAGTTACAGGGTACAACACTGAAGCTTTCTTT. Protein product: CASSLVTGYNTEAFF.

The chain joins TRBV6-5 to TRBJ2-3; no firm D call. V was clipped by 5 bases and J by 0 bases, with 9 bases between them. This CDR3 contains 14 residues. The germline V gene encodes CDR1 MNHEY and CDR2 SVGAGI. CDR3 sequence: CASSPTFSTDTQYF. Written as DNA, the CDR3 is TGTGCCAGCAGTCCGACATTTAGCACAGATACGCAGTATTTT.

J is TRBJ1-4 and V is TRBV6-1; D unclear. The germline CDR1 and CDR2 sequences are MNHNS and SASEGT. The CDR3 has 17 amino acids. The ends were cut back, 4 bases at V and 7 bases at J, with 22 bases in the middle. CDR3 protein: CASSVVGLRGKGEKLFF. The CDR3 region has the DNA TGTGCCAGCAGTGTAGTCGGACTTCGGGGAAAAGGTGAAAAACTGTTTTTT.

V usage is TRBV7-9 and J usage is TRBJ1-1, with TRBD1 identical over 7 bases. V was pared by 3 bases and J by 7 bases, with 2 bases of the junction left unmatched. The CDR3 is 12 residues long. The germline V gene encodes CDR1 SEHNR and CDR2 FQNEAQ (reference sequence). The CDR3 DNA reads TGTGCCAGCAGCTTGTGGGACAGTGAAGCTTTCTTT. Translating it yields CASSLWDSEAFF. Using reference TRBV7-9 and TRBJ1-1 for the parts outside the CDR3, the full variable domain is DTGVSQNPRHKITKRGQNVTFRCDPISEHNRLYWYRQTLGQGPEFLTYFQNEAQLEKSRLLSDRFSAERPKGSFSTLEIQRTEQGDSAMYLCASSLWDSEAFFGQGTRLTVV.

The count of this clone is one. The chain carries TRBV7-9 and TRBJ1-2; weak D call: TRBD1 (5 bases). The CDR3 length is 14 residues. Germline values: CDR1 SEHNR, CDR2 FQNEAQ (reference sequence). Trimming cost V 0 bases and J 6 bases, with 11 bases left between them. The CDR3 sequence: CASSLAPMGHGYTF. DNA of the CDR3: TGTGCCAGCAGCTTAGCGCCGATGGGGCATGGCTACACCTTC.

The chain uses TRBV7-2 and TRBJ2-2; no definite D call. CDR3 size: 14 residues. The germline CDR1 and CDR2 sequences are SGHTA and FQGNSA. V was clipped by 5 bases and J by 0 bases, with 7 bases between them. CDR3 sequence (DNA): TGTGCCAGCAGCCCTTATACGAACACCGGGGAGCTGTTTTTT. This gives the protein CASSPYTNTGELFF.

The J gene is TRBJ2-3, the V gene TRBV2; 9 nucleotides align to TRBD1. Germline V gene sequence: CDR1 SNHLY, CDR2 FYNNEI. There are 14 residues in the CDR3. V shed 7 bases, J shed 5 bases, and the junction held 7 bases outside the gene matches. As DNA, the CDR3 is TGTGCCAGCACCTTGGGACAGGGAGGAGATACGCAGTATTTT. Translated: CASTLGQGGDTQYF.

The V gene is TRBV5-6, the J gene TRBJ2-1; 7 bases agree with TRBD1. CDR3 length: 14 residues. Germline CDR1 is SGHDT and CDR2 is YYEEEE. V lost 1 base to trimming and J lost 6 bases; unmatched junction nucleotides: 4. CDR3 residues: CASSLRGLSNEQFF. The CDR3 region has the DNA TGTGCCAGCAGCTTGAGGGGGCTATCCAATGAGCAGTTCTTC.

The J gene is TRBJ2-3, the V gene TRBV5-1; perhaps TRBD1 as D (5 bases). CDR3 length: 14 amino acids. Germline CDR1 reads SGHRS; CDR2 reads YFSETQ. Trimming removed 0 bases at V and 4 bases at J, with 9 bases between. The CDR3 coding sequence is TGCGCCAGCAGCTTGGATAAAGGGGCAGATACGCAGTATTTT. Translation: CASSLDKGADTQYF.

The chain uses TRBV27 and TRBJ2-1; D is perhaps TRBD1 (7 bases). The CDR3 extends over 15 amino acids. V was trimmed by 4 bases and J by 4 bases, leaving 14 bases between them. Per germline, CDR1 MNHEY and CDR2 SMNVEV (reference sequence). CDR3 bases: TGTGCCAGCAGTTCCCGCGGGACAGCTTACAATGAGCAGTTCTTC. Translating it yields CASSSRGTAYNEQFF.

The J gene is TRBJ2-5, the V gene TRBV28; the match to TRBD1 covers 7 bases. Germline V gene data show CDR1 as MDHEN and CDR2 as SYDVKM. This CDR3 is built from 13 residues. With 5 bases clipped from V and 4 bases from J, the junction kept 4 bases outside the gene matches. The CDR3 reads CASSPDRRETQYF. CDR3 nucleotide sequence: TGTGCCAGCAGTCCGGACAGGCGAGAGACCCAGTACTTC.

V and J are TRBV18 and TRBJ1-2; D is ambiguous. From germline, CDR1 is KGHSH and CDR2 LQKENI. V lost 2 bases to trimming and J lost 4 bases, with 11 bases between them. This CDR3 comprises 14 residues. For the CDR3, the DNA is TGTGCCAGCTCACCAGATAAGGCCCGCTATGGCTACACCTTC. Translating it yields CASSPDKARYGYTF.

This clone occurred a few times. The chain couples TRBV9 to TRBJ1-1; unclear D gene. V was trimmed by 3 bases and J by 7 bases, leaving 19 bases between them. This CDR3 has 15 residues. CDR1 and CDR2 from the germline V gene are SGDLS and YYNGEE. The CDR3 reads CASSALPRRTSEAFF. CDR3 nucleotides: TGTGCCAGCAGCGCCCTACCTCGGCGCACCAGTGAAGCTTTCTTT.

The CDR3, as DNA: TGTGCCAGCAGCGGTGGGGGAAGGGAGCTGTTTTTT. Translation gives CASSGGGRELFF. The V and J genes are TRBV11-3 and TRBJ2-2; D might be TRBD1 or TRBD2, each matching 5 bases. Germline V CDR1 and CDR2: SGHNT, YENEEA. This CDR3 is 12 amino acids long. V was shortened by 5 bases and J by 9 bases, with 10 bases between the two germline ends.

The chain couples TRBV7-2 to TRBJ2-3; D not certain. Germline lookup yields CDR1 SGHTA and CDR2 FQGNSA. The CDR3 spans 14 residues. Trimming stripped 4 bases from V and 0 bases from J, with 8 bases between. CDR3 amino acids: CASSSEGSTDTQYF. CDR3 DNA sequence: TGTGCCAGCAGCTCGGAAGGAAGCACAGATACGCAGTATTTT. Filled out from reference TRBV7-2 and TRBJ2-3, the complete variable domain reads GAGVSQSPSNKVTEKGKDVELRCDPISGHTALYWYRQSLGQGLEFLIYFQGNSAPDKSGLPSDRFSAERTGGSVSTLTIQRTQQEDSAVYLCASSSEGSTDTQYFGPGTRLTVL.

V usage is TRBV5-4 and J usage is TRBJ1-1, with a tentative D call TRBD1 (5 bases). V lost 7 bases to trimming and J lost 8 bases, with 21 bases between them. CDR1 is SGHNT and CDR2 is YYREEE in the germline V gene (reference sequence). The CDR3 contains 14 residues. The chain's CDR3 is CASGGNFRDEEAFF. The CDR3 coding sequence is TGTGCCAGCGGGGGGAACTTTCGGGATGAAGAAGCTTTCTTT. The variable domain in full, with the rest retrieved from reference TRBV5-4 and TRBJ1-1, is ETGVTQSPTHLIKTRGQQVTLRCSSQSGHNTVSWYQQALGQGPQFIFQYYREEENGRGNFPPRFSGLQFPNYSSELNVNALELDDSALYLCASGGNFRDEEAFFGQGTRLTVV.

V gene TRBV2 combines with J gene TRBJ2-1; D tentatively fits TRBD1 or TRBD2 (5 bases each). Looked up from germline, CDR1 is SNHLY and CDR2 is FYNNEI. CDR3 length equals 11 residues. The germline V and J ends were trimmed by 7 bases and 13 bases, with 14 bases remaining between them. CDR3 DNA: TGTGCCAGCACTTGGGACGGAACACAGTTCTTC. This sequence encodes CASTWDGTQFF.

The chain combines TRBV14 with TRBJ2-2; either TRBD1 or TRBD2 may supply D (5 bases each). This CDR3 is 13 amino acids long. Germline loops: CDR1 SGHDN, CDR2 FVKESK. The V end lost 4 bases, the J end lost 5 bases, and 8 bases lay between the germline ends. The CDR3 reads CASSRWGTGELFF. The CDR3 DNA is TGTGCCAGCAGCCGGTGGGGGACCGGGGAGCTGTTTTTT.

The rearrangement joins TRBV5-1 to TRBJ2-5, with a possible D match to TRBD2 (5 bases). CDR3 length equals 15 residues. V was trimmed by 1 base and J by 5 bases, leaving 15 bases between them. Germline CDR1 and CDR2: SGHRS and YFSETQ. The CDR3, as DNA: TGCGCCAGCAGCTTGAATTCCGCCCGGGGTGAGACCCAGTACTTC. Protein: CASSLNSARGETQYF.

This chain uses TRBV18 with TRBJ1-1; D is unresolved. The CDR3 length is 15 residues. Deletions cut 3 bases from V and 3 bases from J, with 14 bases between. CDR1 is KGHSH and CDR2 is LQKENI in the germline V gene. CDR3 protein: CASSPSPSGDTEAFF. CDR3 nucleotide sequence: TGTGCCAGCTCACCGTCTCCATCCGGGGACACTGAAGCTTTCTTT.